This is a list of T cell receptor beta chains from one sample in a study of memory CD4+ T cells and cytomegalovirus serostatus. The data were produced by immunoSEQ multiplex PCR, yet TCRdb's version contains in-frame clones alone and is incomplete. The sample lists around 60,000 clones, more than 70% occurring once. Input material: memory CD4+ T cells from blood. These receptors all come from an adult in good health and CMV-seronegative. The CDR3 runs from the conserved cysteine through the conserved F or W. The order of the fields is CDR3 protein, CDR3 DNA, clone size, D gene, CDR3 length, J gene, V gene. D genes are given only for firm matches. Rows may omit the clone size; those that give it use once, few, many or a size class.

CDR3: CSVISYTDTQYF; DNA: TGCAGCGTTATTAGTTACACAGATACGCAGTATTTT; size: .; D: .; length: 12; J: TRBJ2-3; V: TRBV29-1
CDR3: CASSEGSMGWDTGELFF; DNA: TGTGCCAGCAGTGAAGGTTCCATGGGTTGGGACACCGGGGAGCTGTTTTTT; size: .; D: .; length: 17; J: TRBJ2-2; V: TRBV2
CDR3: CASSPVGGGTGDTQYF; DNA: TGTGCCAGCAGCCCCGTGGGGGGAGGGACAGGGGATACGCAGTATTTT; size: .; D: TRBD1; length: 16; J: TRBJ2-3; V: TRBV4-2
CDR3: CASSPRQRRGTEAFF; DNA: TGTGCCAGCAGCCCCCGACAGCGCCGGGGGACTGAAGCTTTCTTT; size: .; D: .; length: 15; J: TRBJ1-1; V: TRBV7-9
CDR3: CASSAKVGKAQLNTGELFF; DNA: TGTGCCAGCAGCGCCAAAGTTGGGAAGGCCCAACTGAACACCGGGGAGCTGTTTTTT; size: .; D: .; length: 19; J: TRBJ2-2; V: TRBV9
CDR3: CASSLDRGHQPQHF; DNA: TGTGCCAGCAGTCTGGACAGGGGGCATCAGCCCCAGCATTTT; size: .; D: TRBD1; length: 14; J: TRBJ1-5; V: TRBV28
CDR3: CASSLGELSSYNEQFF; DNA: TGCGCCAGCAGTCTTGGGGAACTTAGCTCCTACAATGAGCAGTTCTTC; size: .; D: .; length: 16; J: TRBJ2-1; V: TRBV5-1
CDR3: CASSAKPGTYEQYF; DNA: TGTGCCAGTAGTGCAAAACCAGGAACCTACGAGCAGTACTTC; size: .; D: .; length: 14; J: TRBJ2-7; V: TRBV19
CDR3: CASSLEPNTGELFF; DNA: TGTGCCAGCAGCTTAGAGCCGAACACCGGGGAGCTGTTTTTT; size: .; D: .; length: 14; J: TRBJ2-2; V: TRBV7-2
CDR3: CASSVGGAPQEQFF; DNA: TGTGCCAGCAGCGTAGGCGGGGCCCCGCAGGAGCAGTTCTTC; size: .; D: .; length: 14; J: TRBJ2-1; V: TRBV9
CDR3: CASTVTGVQPQHF; DNA: TGTGCCAGCACTGTAACAGGGGTTCAGCCCCAGCATTTT; size: few; D: TRBD1; length: 13; J: TRBJ1-5; V: TRBV6-6
CDR3: CASSKGGSGDTEAFF; DNA: TGTGCCAGCAGCAAAGGTGGGTCTGGGGACACTGAAGCTTTCTTT; size: once; D: .; length: 15; J: TRBJ1-1; V: TRBV21-1
CDR3: CASSREESSPLHF; DNA: TGTGCCAGCAGCAGGGAGGAAAGTTCACCCCTCCACTTT; size: few; D: .; length: 13; J: TRBJ1-6; V: TRBV6-1
CDR3: CASSSLGGGETQYF; DNA: TGTGCCAGCAGCTCGCTAGGTGGAGGGGAGACCCAGTACTTC; size: .; D: .; length: 14; J: TRBJ2-5; V: TRBV5-4
CDR3: CASSFRGLAGAQTQYF; DNA: TGTGCCAGCAGCTTCCGCGGACTAGCGGGAGCCCAGACCCAGTACTTC; size: .; D: TRBD2; length: 16; J: TRBJ2-5; V: TRBV28
CDR3: CASGLGTYTMNTEAFF; DNA: TGTGCTAGTGGTTTAGGGACGTATACCATGAACACTGAAGCTTTCTTT; size: few; D: .; length: 16; J: TRBJ1-1; V: TRBV12-5
CDR3: CASSSSATGLRSGANVLTF; DNA: TGTGCCAGCAGCTCCAGTGCGACAGGGCTCAGGTCTGGGGCCAACGTCCTGACTTTC; size: once; D: TRBD1; length: 19; J: TRBJ2-6; V: TRBV5-6
CDR3: CAWSVSWGSGGNEQYF; DNA: TGTGCCTGGAGTGTAAGCTGGGGTAGCGGGGGGAACGAGCAGTACTTC; size: .; D: TRBD2; length: 16; J: TRBJ2-7; V: TRBV30
CDR3: CASSETGGRDGYTF; DNA: TGTGCCAGCAGTGAAACCGGGGGGCGGGATGGCTACACCTTC; size: once; D: .; length: 14; J: TRBJ1-2; V: TRBV25-1
CDR3: CASSPNIGASGELFF; DNA: TGCGCCAGCAGCCCCAATATCGGGGCATCCGGGGAGCTGTTTTTT; size: .; D: .; length: 15; J: TRBJ2-2; V: TRBV4-1
CDR3: CASSLRGVGTF; DNA: TGTGCCAGCAGCCTACGGGGGGTAGGCACCTTC; size: .; D: .; length: 11; J: TRBJ1-2; V: TRBV6-6
CDR3: CVKEYVYILAKNIQYF; DNA: TGTGTGAAGGAGTACGTGTATATTCTGGCCAAAAACATTCAGTACTTC; size: .; D: .; length: 16; J: TRBJ2-4; V: TRBV28
CDR3: CASSSTEIRGETQYF; DNA: TGTGCCAGCAGCTCGACCGAGATCAGGGGAGAGACCCAGTACTTC; size: .; D: .; length: 15; J: TRBJ2-5; V: TRBV6-1
CDR3: CATASISNQPQHF; DNA: TGTGCCACGGCCTCGATAAGTAATCAGCCCCAGCATTTT; size: .; D: .; length: 13; J: TRBJ1-5; V: TRBV19
CDR3: CASSLQGGRYYEQYF; DNA: TGTGCCAGCAGCTTGCAGGGAGGGCGGTATTACGAGCAGTACTTC; size: .; D: TRBD2; length: 15; J: TRBJ2-7; V: TRBV5-4
CDR3: CASSPDLDRAYGYTF; DNA: TGTGCCAGCTCACCCGACCTGGACAGGGCCTATGGCTACACCTTC; size: .; D: TRBD1; length: 15; J: TRBJ1-2; V: TRBV18
CDR3: CASSQDGGGLYGYTF; DNA: TGCGCCAGCAGCCAAGATGGTGGAGGGCTCTATGGCTACACCTTC; size: few; D: .; length: 15; J: TRBJ1-2; V: TRBV4-3
CDR3: CASSAPRGAAEAFF; DNA: TGTGCCAGCAGTGCCCCCAGGGGTGCCGCTGAAGCTTTCTTT; size: .; D: .; length: 14; J: TRBJ1-1; V: TRBV6-1
CDR3: CASQTTNVAAGNTIYF; DNA: TGTGCCAGCCAAACCACTAACGTTGCAGCTGGAAACACCATATATTTT; size: .; D: .; length: 16; J: TRBJ1-3; V: TRBV18
CDR3: CASSEADEQYF; DNA: TGTGCCAGCAGTGAAGCGGACGAGCAGTACTTC; size: .; D: .; length: 11; J: TRBJ2-7; V: TRBV6-1
CDR3: CATSRAPGEVTEAFF; DNA: TGTGCCACCAGCAGAGCCCCAGGGGAAGTGACTGAAGCTTTCTTT; size: .; D: .; length: 15; J: TRBJ1-1; V: TRBV15